This record concerns one TCR beta chain sequence. Because the CDR3's place on the DNA is in doubt, the DNA is left out and the CDR3 is given as listed by TCRdb. The data stem from a study of OX40 agonist ivuxolimab in advanced cancers. With termini counted, the CDR3 has 17 amino acids. Germline V CDR1 and CDR2: SEHNR, FQNEAQ (reference sequence). Data came from immunoSEQ multiplex PCR; TCRdb stores just in-frame clones and leaves some out. Among about 70,000 clones listed, roughly 90% were seen once. The chain joins TRBV7-9 to TRBJ1-2; TRBD1, as called in the table, went unchecked against the DNA. Sequencing used CD4+ or CD8+ T cells sorted from blood, obtained in a trial of the OX40 agonist ivuxolimab. The clonotype originates from an adult with an advanced solid tumor such as melanoma, head and neck, liver or kidney cancer. The CDR3 sequence: CASSSSGQGASPYGYTF.